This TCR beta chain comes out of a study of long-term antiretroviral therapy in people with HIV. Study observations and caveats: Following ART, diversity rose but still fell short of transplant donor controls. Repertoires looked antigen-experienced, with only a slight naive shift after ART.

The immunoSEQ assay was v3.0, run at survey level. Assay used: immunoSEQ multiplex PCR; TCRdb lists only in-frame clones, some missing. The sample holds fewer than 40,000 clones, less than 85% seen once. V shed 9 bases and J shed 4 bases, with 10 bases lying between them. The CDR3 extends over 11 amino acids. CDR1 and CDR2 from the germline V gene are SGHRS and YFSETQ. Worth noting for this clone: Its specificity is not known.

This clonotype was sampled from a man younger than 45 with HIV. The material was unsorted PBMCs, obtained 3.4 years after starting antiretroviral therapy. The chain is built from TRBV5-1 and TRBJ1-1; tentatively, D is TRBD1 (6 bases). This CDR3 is CATSQGTEAFF. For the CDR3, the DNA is TGCGCCACTTCACAGGGCACTGAAGCTTTCTTT.